These T cell receptor beta chains were read from a single sample in a study of T cell responses to AZD1222 COVID-19 vaccine. Sequenced by immunoSEQ multiplex PCR; TCRdb stores in-frame clones only, minus some. This sample carries roughly 120,000 clones, approximately 90% of them seen once, and the ten largest clones take over 7.5%. The specimen comprised peripheral blood, sampled 28 days after the second AZD1222 dose. All receptors derive from an adult who received the AZD1222 COVID-19 vaccine. Each CDR3 is given with its conserved first and last residue. Fields, in order: clone size, D gene, J gene, V gene, CDR3 DNA, CDR3 protein. D genes are given only for firm matches. A clone size is listed for some rows: how often the clone was seen (once, few, many), or a class if it is expanded.

size: -; D: -; J: TRBJ1-6; V: TRBV28; DNA: TGTGCCAGCAGTTTAATCAACGCAGGTTCACCCCTCCACTTT; CDR3: CASSLINAGSPLHF
size: -; D: -; J: TRBJ1-2; V: TRBV10-2; DNA: TGCGCCAGCAGTGCGGACAGCTTTACTAACTATGGCTACACCTTC; CDR3: CASSADSFTNYGYTF
size: -; D: TRBD2; J: TRBJ2-1; V: TRBV15; DNA: TGTGCCACAAAGCGGGACCGCTCCTACAATGAGCAGTTCTTC; CDR3: CATKRDRSYNEQFF
size: -; D: TRBD2; J: TRBJ2-1; V: TRBV27; DNA: TGTGCCAGCAGTTTCAGGACTAGCGCCAACCATGAGCAGTTCTTC; CDR3: CASSFRTSANHEQFF
size: -; D: TRBD2; J: TRBJ2-5; V: TRBV2; DNA: TGTGCCAGCAGTGAACCCCTAGCGGGGGGCCAAGAGACCCAGTACTTC; CDR3: CASSEPLAGGQETQYF
size: -; D: TRBD2; J: TRBJ2-1; V: TRBV5-4; DNA: TGTGCCAGCAGCTCCCGACTAGCGGGGATTATGGTCGATGAGCAGTTCTTC; CDR3: CASSSRLAGIMVDEQFF
size: -; D: -; J: TRBJ2-2; V: TRBV2; DNA: TGTGCCAGCAGTTCGCACAGCACGAACACCGGGGAGCTGTTTTTT; CDR3: CASSSHSTNTGELFF
size: -; D: -; J: TRBJ2-3; V: TRBV19; DNA: TGTGCCAGTCGTTTCGCCTTAACGGCAGATACGCAGTATTTT; CDR3: CASRFALTADTQYF
size: -; D: -; J: TRBJ2-3; V: TRBV7-2; DNA: TGTGCCAGCAGCTTAGTTTTGAGCTCAGATACGCAGTATTTT; CDR3: CASSLVLSSDTQYF
size: once; D: -; J: TRBJ1-6; V: TRBV6-5; DNA: TGTGCCAGCAGTTACACTTGGGGGGATGGAAATTCACCCCTCCACTTT; CDR3: CASSYTWGDGNSPLHF
size: -; D: -; J: TRBJ1-5; V: TRBV10-1; DNA: TGCGCCAGCAGTGAAGGTGGGCAGGGTCGCCAGCCCCAGCATTTT; CDR3: CASSEGGQGRQPQHF